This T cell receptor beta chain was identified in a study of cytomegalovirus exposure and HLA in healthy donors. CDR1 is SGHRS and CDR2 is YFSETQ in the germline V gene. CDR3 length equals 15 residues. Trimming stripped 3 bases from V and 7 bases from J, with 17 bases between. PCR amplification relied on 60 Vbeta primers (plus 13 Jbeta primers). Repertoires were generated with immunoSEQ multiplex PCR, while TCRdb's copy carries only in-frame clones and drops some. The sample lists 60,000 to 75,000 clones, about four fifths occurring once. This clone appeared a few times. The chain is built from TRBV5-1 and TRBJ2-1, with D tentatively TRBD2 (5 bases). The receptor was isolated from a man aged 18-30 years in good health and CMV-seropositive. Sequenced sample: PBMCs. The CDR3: CASSYRHSTGNEQFF. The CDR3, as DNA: TGCGCCAGCAGCTACAGACACTCAACGGGGAATGAGCAGTTCTTC.